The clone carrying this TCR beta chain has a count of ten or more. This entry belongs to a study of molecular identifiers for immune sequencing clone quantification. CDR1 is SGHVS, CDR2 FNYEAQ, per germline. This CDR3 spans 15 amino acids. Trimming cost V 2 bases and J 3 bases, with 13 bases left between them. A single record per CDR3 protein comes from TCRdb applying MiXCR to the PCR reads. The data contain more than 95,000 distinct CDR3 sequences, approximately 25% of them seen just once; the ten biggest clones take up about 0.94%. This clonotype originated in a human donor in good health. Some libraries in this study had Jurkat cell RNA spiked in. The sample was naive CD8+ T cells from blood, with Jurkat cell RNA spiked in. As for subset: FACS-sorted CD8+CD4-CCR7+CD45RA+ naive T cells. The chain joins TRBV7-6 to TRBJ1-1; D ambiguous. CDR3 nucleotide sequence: TGTGCCAGCAGCTTATCACTGGGAATGGACACTGAAGCTTTCTTT. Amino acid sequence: CASSLSLGMDTEAFF.